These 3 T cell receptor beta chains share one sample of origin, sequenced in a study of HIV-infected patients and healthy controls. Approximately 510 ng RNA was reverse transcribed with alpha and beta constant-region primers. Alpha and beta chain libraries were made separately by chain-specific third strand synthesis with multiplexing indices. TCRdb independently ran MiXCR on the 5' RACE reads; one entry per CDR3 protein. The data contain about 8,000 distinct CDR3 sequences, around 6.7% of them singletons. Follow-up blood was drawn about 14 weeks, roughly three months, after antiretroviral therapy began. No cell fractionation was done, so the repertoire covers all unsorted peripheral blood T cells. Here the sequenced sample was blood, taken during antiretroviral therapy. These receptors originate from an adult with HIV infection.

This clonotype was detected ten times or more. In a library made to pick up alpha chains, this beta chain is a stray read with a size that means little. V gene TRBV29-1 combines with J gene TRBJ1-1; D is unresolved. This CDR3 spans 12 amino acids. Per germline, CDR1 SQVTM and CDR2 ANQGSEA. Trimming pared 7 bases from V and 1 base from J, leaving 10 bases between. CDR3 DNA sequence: TGCAGCGCGGCCTCAGGGAACACTGAAGCTTTCTTT. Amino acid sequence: CSAASGNTEAFF.

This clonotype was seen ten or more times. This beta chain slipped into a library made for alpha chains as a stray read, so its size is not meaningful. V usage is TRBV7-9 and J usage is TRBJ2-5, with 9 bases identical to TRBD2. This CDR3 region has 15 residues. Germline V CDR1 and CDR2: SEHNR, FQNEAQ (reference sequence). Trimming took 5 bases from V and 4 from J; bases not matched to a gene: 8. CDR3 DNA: TGTGCCAGCAGCCCACCTAGCGGGGCTATAGAGACCCAGTACTTC. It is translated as CASSPPSGAIETQYF.

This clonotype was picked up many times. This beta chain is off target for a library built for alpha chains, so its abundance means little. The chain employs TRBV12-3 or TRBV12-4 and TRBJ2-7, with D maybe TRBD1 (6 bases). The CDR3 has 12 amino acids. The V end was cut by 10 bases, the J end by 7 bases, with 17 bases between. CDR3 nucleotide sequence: TGTGCCACATCGACAGGTACCTGGGAGCAGTACTTC. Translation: CATSTGTWEQYF.